This entry lists 17 T cell receptor beta chains sequenced from one sample in a study of follicular helper T cells after annual influenza vaccination. Profiled with immunoSEQ multiplex PCR; TCRdb holds only in-frame clones, not every one. The sample lists some 7,300 clones, over 80% occurring once. Time point indicated: 2015-2016 season, 7 days after influenza vaccination. The sequencing used CXCR5+ CD38- circulating T follicular helper cells from blood, collected 7 days after influenza vaccination. Sample subset: circulating Tfh, non-naive CD4+CXCR5+PD-1+ (ICOS+CD38+ or ICOS-CD38-). The receptor source for this set is an adult who received the influenza vaccine.

This clone was counted a single time. The rearrangement uses TRBV19 and TRBJ2-6; D not certain. The germline V gene encodes CDR1 LNHDA and CDR2 SQIVND (reference sequence). The CDR3 has 16 residues. The V end was cut by 1 base, the J end by 1 base, with 8 bases between. The CDR3, as DNA: TGTGCCAGTAGTATAGGTAGGCTGTCTGGGGCCAACGTCCTGACTTTC. Encoded protein: CASSIGRLSGANVLTF.

The chain uses TRBV7-9 and TRBJ2-2; no firm D call. The CDR3 contains 15 residues. The V gene's germline CDR1 is SEHNR and CDR2 FQNEAQ (reference sequence). The V end was cut by 2 bases, the J end by 2 bases, with 9 bases between. CDR3 protein: CASSLNSGNTGELFF. The CDR3 DNA reads TGTGCCAGCAGCTTAAATTCCGGAAACACCGGGGAGCTGTTTTTT.

The V and J genes are TRBV10-3 and TRBJ1-4; D not certain. This CDR3 is 13 amino acids long. Germline CDR1 and CDR2: ENHRY and SYGVKD. V lost 3 bases to trimming and J lost 8 bases, with 10 bases between them. The CDR3 loop is CAISDMNTEKLFF. The CDR3 DNA reads as TGTGCCATCAGTGATATGAACACGGAAAAACTGTTTTTT.

The J gene is TRBJ1-1, the V gene TRBV7-9, with unresolved D. The CDR3 is 12 residues long. Trimming removed 7 bases at V and 4 bases at J, with 10 bases between. CDR1 is SEHNR, CDR2 FQNEAQ, per germline (reference sequence). The CDR3 loop is CASNTQSTEAFF. The CDR3 DNA follows: TGTGCCAGCAACACTCAGTCCACTGAAGCTTTCTTT.

The genes are TRBV2 and TRBJ2-2, with D maybe TRBD2 (5 bases). The CDR3 is 16 residues long. Germline V gene lookup returns CDR1 SNHLY and CDR2 FYNNEI. Trimming removed 4 bases at V and 1 base at J, with 13 bases between. CDR3 coding DNA: TGTGCCAGCAGTGTCAGCCTAGCACGGAACACCGGGGAGCTGTTTTTT. Translated, it gives CASSVSLARNTGELFF.

This clone showed up just once. The V gene is TRBV19, the J gene TRBJ2-1; no reliable D call. Trimming cost V 6 bases and J 7 bases, with 10 bases left between them. The CDR3 covers 12 residues. In germline, CDR1 is LNHDA, CDR2 SQIVND (reference sequence). DNA of the CDR3: TGTGCCAGTAGATCATGGGATAATGAGCAGTTCTTC. This codes for CASRSWDNEQFF.

The chain has TRBV7-2 and TRBJ2-1, with TRBD2 identical over 13 bases. CDR1 is SGHTA, CDR2 FQGNSA, per germline. The CDR3 runs 18 residues. Trimming removed 5 bases from V and 3 bases from J; junction bases left unmatched: 10. The CDR3 sequence is CASSLTRLAGGFYNEQFF. CDR3 bases: TGTGCCAGCAGCCTTACCCGACTAGCGGGAGGTTTCTACAATGAGCAGTTCTTC.

A few counts support this clone. The chain carries TRBV30 and TRBJ1-5; 11 bases map to TRBD1. Germline loops: CDR1 GTSNPN, CDR2 SVGIG (reference sequence). J was trimmed by 4 bases and V by 1 base; bases with no gene match: 0. This CDR3 is 14 amino acids long. The CDR3 region is CAWSGDRGNQPQHF. The CDR3 nucleotides read TGTGCCTGGAGTGGGGACAGGGGGAATCAGCCCCAGCATTTT.

The chain uses TRBV19 and TRBJ2-4, with 12 nucleotides matching TRBD1. V shed 1 base and J 0 bases; nucleotides not matched to a gene: 10. The CDR3 length is 20 residues. Germline V gives CDR1 LNHDA, CDR2 SQIVND (reference sequence). This chain's CDR3 is CASSIAGGQGAFRAKNIQYF. For the CDR3, the DNA is TGTGCCAGTAGTATAGCGGGGGGACAGGGGGCTTTTCGAGCCAAAAACATTCAGTACTTC.

The V gene is TRBV27, the J gene TRBJ1-2; TRBD1 agrees at 9 bases. Trimming took 6 bases from V and 4 from J; bases not matched to a gene: 3. CDR3 length: 13 amino acids. CDR1 MNHEY and CDR2 SMNVEV come from the germline V gene (reference sequence). The CDR3 DNA reads as TGTGCCAGCAGCCGGACAGGGGCCTATGGCTACACCTTC. Translating gives CASSRTGAYGYTF.

The chain has TRBV7-9 and TRBJ2-1; D is uncertain. Germline CDR1 reads SEHNR; CDR2 reads FQNEAQ (reference sequence). The CDR3 is 15 residues long. Trimming shortened V by 5 bases and J by 8 bases, and 19 bases separated the two germline ends. CDR3 bases: TGTGCCAGCAGCCGCAGGTCACCTGCTGGAGATGAGCAGTTCTTC. Its translation: CASSRRSPAGDEQFF. Full variable domain (remainder filled in from reference TRBV7-9 and TRBJ2-1): DTGVSQNPRHKITKRGQNVTFRCDPISEHNRLYWYRQTLGQGPEFLTYFQNEAQLEKSRLLSDRFSAERPKGSFSTLEIQRTEQGDSAMYLCASSRRSPAGDEQFFGPGTRLTVL.

V is TRBV20-1 and J is TRBJ2-7; no clear D gene. The CDR3 runs 11 residues. Trimming took 1 base from V and 1 from J, leaving 2 bases between them. Germline loops: CDR1 DFQATT, CDR2 SNEGSKA (reference sequence). The CDR3 DNA reads TGCAGTGCTAGAGGGTCCTACGAGCAGTACTTC. Translated: CSARGSYEQYF.

The chain uses TRBV6-1 and TRBJ1-2, with 8 positions matching TRBD1. CDR1 MNHNS and CDR2 SASEGT come from the germline V gene. The V segment lost 6 bases and the J segment 1 base; nucleotides outside the gene matches: 7. The CDR3 is made up of 15 amino acids. The CDR3 sequence is CASSPTGAHNYGYTF. As DNA, the CDR3 is TGTGCCAGCAGCCCGACAGGGGCGCATAACTATGGCTACACCTTC.

CDR3: CSVTASYGYTF. In nucleotides, the CDR3 is TGCAGCGTTACAGCATCCTATGGCTACACCTTC. The chain couples TRBV29-1 to TRBJ1-2; no definite D call. This CDR3 spans 11 amino acids. Germline-derived CDR1 and CDR2 are SQVTM and ANQGSEA. V was clipped by 5 bases and J by 4 bases, with 8 bases between them.

V gene TRBV28 combines with J gene TRBJ2-7; possible D gene TRBD2, 5 bases. The CDR3 runs 14 residues. In germline, CDR1 is MDHEN, CDR2 SYDVKM. The V end lost 2 bases, the J end lost 2 bases, and 10 bases lay between the germline ends. Here the CDR3 reads CASSLPVGTYEQYF. CDR3 in DNA: TGTGCCAGCAGTTTACCCGTCGGGACCTACGAGCAGTACTTC.

J is TRBJ2-1 and V is TRBV7-2; TRBD2 might be the D (5 bases). CDR3 size: 13 residues. V gave up 6 bases and J gave up 5 bases, with 11 bases separating them. Germline-derived CDR1 and CDR2 are SGHTA and FQGNSA. CDR3 sequence reads: CASSSLVNNEQFF. CDR3 nucleotides: TGTGCCAGCAGTTCACTAGTGAACAATGAGCAGTTCTTC. The full variable domain, with the rest looked up from reference TRBV7-2 and TRBJ2-1, is GAGVSQSPSNKVTEKGKDVELRCDPISGHTALYWYRQSLGQGLEFLIYFQGNSAPDKSGLPSDRFSAERTGGSVSTLTIQRTQQEDSAVYLCASSSLVNNEQFFGPGTRLTVL.

A word on this clone: The junction departs from the called germline gene at one end, perhaps through a read error. The V gene is TRBV6-6, the J gene TRBJ2-7; tentatively, D is TRBD2 (6 bases). The germline V gene has CDR1 MNHNY and CDR2 SVGAGI (reference sequence). The length of the CDR3 is 14 residues. The CDR3 region is CASSPCRDSCEQYF. The CDR3 DNA sequence: TGTGCCAGCAGCCCCTGCAGGGACTCCTGCGAGCAGTACTTC.